This TCR beta chain is from a study of shared clonotypes between healthy human individuals. Trimming removed 5 bases from V and 0 bases from J, with 14 bases in between. The CDR3 runs 15 residues. Looked up from germline, CDR1 is MGHDK and CDR2 is SYGVNS. Tens of thousands of T cell genomes, or roughly 180 ng DNA, went into the sorted-subset replicate PCRs. This table comes from immunoSEQ multiplex PCR, and its TCRdb copy is limited to in-frame clones, with some not included. The data show 1.6 million or so clones, approximately 98.5% seen once. The sequence derives from a man under 40 in good health. The chain is built from TRBV25-1 and TRBJ2-7, with D possibly being TRBD1 or TRBD2 (6 bases each). Material for sequencing was naive CD4+ T cells sorted from blood. As for subset: CD45RA+ positively selected. Written as DNA, the CDR3 is TGTGCCAGCAGTCGGTCAGGGGACTCCTCCTACGAGCAGTACTTC. It specifies CASSRSGDSSYEQYF.